The rows below give T cell receptor beta chains drawn from one sample of a study of identical twins. MiXCR was run by TCRdb on the 5' RACE reads, yielding one entry per CDR3 protein. The data show around 550,000 distinct CDR3 sequences, with 12% to 15% seen just once and about 0.47% held by the top ten. The same sample was also studied in work on yellow fever vaccine responses in identical twins.

The sequencing sample was made of CD4+ T cells sorted from blood. Receptors were obtained from a young woman in good health. Both conserved end residues are part of each CDR3. Each record gives: D gene, clone size, V gene, J gene, CDR3 DNA, CDR3 protein. A D gene is named only where the DNA matches it firmly. Clone size appears in some rows only: once, few, many, or a class for an expanded clone.

d_call: TRBD1
clone_size: .
v_call: TRBV18
j_call: TRBJ2-5
cdr3_nt: TGTGCCAGCTCACCAGTAAACAGGGGTGCACAAGAGACCCAGTACTTC
cdr3_aa: CASSPVNRGAQETQYF

d_call: .
clone_size: .
v_call: TRBV29-1
j_call: TRBJ2-5
cdr3_nt: TGCAGCGTTCACAGGTACCAAGAGACCCAGTACTTC
cdr3_aa: CSVHRYQETQYF

d_call: .
clone_size: few
v_call: TRBV19
j_call: TRBJ2-7
cdr3_nt: TGTGCCAGTAGCCGCCTTAGGGGGGACGAGCAGTACTTC
cdr3_aa: CASSRLRGDEQYF

d_call: .
clone_size: few
v_call: TRBV7-9
j_call: TRBJ2-5
cdr3_nt: TGTGCCAGCAGCTCCCACAGGGTTTCTGAGACCCAGTACTTC
cdr3_aa: CASSSHRVSETQYF

d_call: .
clone_size: .
v_call: TRBV19
j_call: TRBJ2-1
cdr3_nt: TGTGCCAGTAGTATAGCGGGAGTGACAAACAATGAGCAGTTCTTC
cdr3_aa: CASSIAGVTNNEQFF

d_call: .
clone_size: few
v_call: TRBV18
j_call: TRBJ1-1
cdr3_nt: TGTGCCAGCTCAACAGAAGCTGGGACTGAAGCTTTCTTT
cdr3_aa: CASSTEAGTEAFF

d_call: TRBD2
clone_size: few
v_call: TRBV4-1
j_call: TRBJ2-1
cdr3_nt: TGCGCCAGCAGCCAGGAACCGGGACTAGCGGGACCTTACAATGAGCAGTTCTTC
cdr3_aa: CASSQEPGLAGPYNEQFF

d_call: TRBD2
clone_size: .
v_call: TRBV7-9
j_call: TRBJ2-1
cdr3_nt: TGTGCCAGCAGCTTGCGGGGTAGCGGGAGGGGTAATGAGCAGTTCTTC
cdr3_aa: CASSLRGSGRGNEQFF

d_call: TRBD2
clone_size: .
v_call: TRBV7-3
j_call: TRBJ2-3
cdr3_nt: TGTGCCAGCAGCCCCCAGACTAGCGGAGCTTATAGCACAGATACGCAGTATTTT
cdr3_aa: CASSPQTSGAYSTDTQYF

d_call: .
clone_size: few
v_call: TRBV9
j_call: TRBJ2-7
cdr3_nt: TGTGCCAGCAGCCCGTGGACGGTATCCTACGAGCAGTACTTC
cdr3_aa: CASSPWTVSYEQYF

d_call: TRBD2
clone_size: .
v_call: TRBV27
j_call: TRBJ2-7
cdr3_nt: TGTGCCAGCAGGAGACTAGCGGACGCCTACGAGCAGTACTTC
cdr3_aa: CASRRLADAYEQYF

d_call: .
clone_size: few
v_call: TRBV20-1
j_call: TRBJ1-3
cdr3_nt: TGCAGTGCTAAAGGGACGGTCTCTGGAAACACCATATATTTT
cdr3_aa: CSAKGTVSGNTIYF

d_call: .
clone_size: many
v_call: TRBV11-2
j_call: TRBJ2-5
cdr3_nt: TGTGCCAGCAACCACAGGGAAGAGACCCAGTACTTC
cdr3_aa: CASNHREETQYF

d_call: .
clone_size: few
v_call: TRBV28
j_call: TRBJ1-1
cdr3_nt: TGTGCCAGCAGTTTAAGGGGGGCTTTTGGGACTGAAGCTTTCTTT
cdr3_aa: CASSLRGAFGTEAFF

d_call: TRBD2
clone_size: few
v_call: TRBV20-1
j_call: TRBJ2-1
cdr3_nt: TGCAGTGCTAGAGAGCGAGGCGGGGGGAGCTCCTACAATGAGCAGTTCTTC
cdr3_aa: CSARERGGGSSYNEQFF

d_call: .
clone_size: few
v_call: TRBV5-5
j_call: TRBJ1-3
cdr3_nt: TGTGCCAGCAGCTTGGGACCGGGATACGGAAACACCATATATTTT
cdr3_aa: CASSLGPGYGNTIYF

d_call: .
clone_size: few
v_call: TRBV29-1
j_call: TRBJ2-3
cdr3_nt: TGCAGTAGTCGTCACACAGATACGCAGTATTTT
cdr3_aa: CSSRHTDTQYF

d_call: .
clone_size: .
v_call: TRBV28
j_call: TRBJ2-5
cdr3_nt: TGTGCCAGCAGTCCACCGGGCCCGTTAAGGGAGACCCAGTACTTC
cdr3_aa: CASSPPGPLRETQYF

d_call: .
clone_size: .
v_call: TRBV6-1
j_call: TRBJ1-5
cdr3_nt: TGTGCCAGCAGAGTAGGGGCGAACAATCAGCCCCAGCATTTT
cdr3_aa: CASRVGANNQPQHF

d_call: .
clone_size: .
v_call: TRBV20-1
j_call: TRBJ1-1
cdr3_nt: TGCAGTGCTAGGAACATAGGGTACACTGAAGCTTTCTTT
cdr3_aa: CSARNIGYTEAFF

d_call: TRBD1
clone_size: .
v_call: TRBV5-1
j_call: TRBJ2-2
cdr3_nt: TGCGCCAGCAGCCTCGGACAGGGCGGCGGGGAGCTGTTTTTT
cdr3_aa: CASSLGQGGGELFF

d_call: TRBD1
clone_size: .
v_call: TRBV19
j_call: TRBJ2-5
cdr3_nt: TGTGCCAGAAATTATTGCAGGGGGCGAGGGGAGACCCAGTACTTC
cdr3_aa: CARNYCRGRGETQYF

d_call: TRBD2
clone_size: few
v_call: TRBV2
j_call: TRBJ2-5
cdr3_nt: TGTGCCAGCCTACTAGCGGGAGGGCCTAAGATAGAGACCCAGTACTTC
cdr3_aa: CASLLAGGPKIETQYF

d_call: .
clone_size: .
v_call: TRBV27
j_call: TRBJ2-1
cdr3_nt: TGTGCCAGCAGTTTATGGGGGACGGGGGCAGGCAATGAGCAGTTCTTC
cdr3_aa: CASSLWGTGAGNEQFF

d_call: TRBD2
clone_size: few
v_call: TRBV29-1
j_call: TRBJ2-1
cdr3_nt: TGCAGCGTTGAAGGCAGCGGGAGTTGGAATGAGCAGTTCTTC
cdr3_aa: CSVEGSGSWNEQFF

d_call: .
clone_size: few
v_call: TRBV5-5
j_call: TRBJ2-3
cdr3_nt: TGTGCCAGCCTTCAGGGGCCTAGCACAGATACGCAGTATTTT
cdr3_aa: CASLQGPSTDTQYF

d_call: TRBD2
clone_size: many
v_call: TRBV2
j_call: TRBJ2-1
cdr3_nt: TGTGCCAGCAGAAGACTAGCGGGAGCGGGCAATGAGCAGTTCTTC
cdr3_aa: CASRRLAGAGNEQFF

d_call: .
clone_size: .
v_call: TRBV10-3
j_call: TRBJ2-5
cdr3_nt: TGTGCCATCAGTGAGTCTTGGGGGGTCTCAGACGAAGAGACCCAGTACTTC
cdr3_aa: CAISESWGVSDEETQYF

d_call: .
clone_size: .
v_call: TRBV2
j_call: TRBJ2-3
cdr3_nt: TGTGCCAGCAGTGCACTTTTACCCACAGATACGCAGTATTTT
cdr3_aa: CASSALLPTDTQYF

d_call: .
clone_size: .
v_call: TRBV13
j_call: TRBJ2-4
cdr3_nt: TGTGCCAGCAGTGAATCCGCGCCAGAAAAACCCATTCAGTACTTC
cdr3_aa: CASSESAPEKPIQYF

d_call: .
clone_size: few
v_call: TRBV19
j_call: TRBJ2-7
cdr3_nt: TGTGCCAGTAGTATTAAGGTCGGCGAGCAGTACTTC
cdr3_aa: CASSIKVGEQYF

d_call: TRBD1
clone_size: few
v_call: TRBV7-9
j_call: TRBJ2-1
cdr3_nt: TGTGCCAGCAGTTTACTACAGGGGAGCTCCTACAATGAGCAGTTCTTC
cdr3_aa: CASSLLQGSSYNEQFF

d_call: .
clone_size: .
v_call: TRBV5-5
j_call: TRBJ1-4
cdr3_nt: TGTGCCAGCAGCTCCCCTGACGATGAAAAACTGTTTTTT
cdr3_aa: CASSSPDDEKLFF

d_call: .
clone_size: few
v_call: TRBV25-1
j_call: TRBJ1-6
cdr3_nt: TGTGCCAGCAGTGGACTAGGGGGGTATTACCTAATGGCACCCCTCCACTTT
cdr3_aa: CASSGLGGYYLMAPLHF

d_call: .
clone_size: few
v_call: TRBV20-1
j_call: TRBJ2-5
cdr3_nt: TGCAGTGCTAGACCCAGCGGAGGGGGGACCCAGTACTTC
cdr3_aa: CSARPSGGGTQYF

d_call: .
clone_size: .
v_call: TRBV20-1
j_call: TRBJ2-1
cdr3_nt: TGCAGTGGACGGGTGACCGCGGTTCTATTGACCTACAATGAGCAGTTCTTC
cdr3_aa: CSGRVTAVLLTYNEQFF